This T cell receptor beta chain was retrieved from a study of T cell responses to AZD1222 COVID-19 vaccine. Findings and caveats of the study: The study found Spike-specific TCR breadth and depth rose after two AZD1222 doses.

V shed 4 bases and J 5 bases; nucleotides not matched to a gene: 11. This CDR3 contains 16 residues. Germline V CDR1 and CDR2: SGDLS, YYNGEE. Libraries were prepared by immunoSEQ multiplex PCR; TCRdb keeps only in-frame clonotypes and omits some of them. The sample holds 180,000 or so clones, around 90% seen once. As for this clone: Its antigen is still unknown.

The sequence was collected from an adult who received the AZD1222 COVID-19 vaccine. The chain carries TRBV9 and TRBJ2-3, with 9 bases aligning to TRBD1. This specimen consisted of peripheral blood, obtained 28 days after the second AZD1222 dose. CDR3: CASSTGGTGIRDTQYF. In DNA form, the CDR3 reads TGTGCCAGCAGCACAGGGGGGACAGGGATAAGAGATACGCAGTATTTT.